This T cell receptor (beta chain) derives from a study of T-cell reconstitution after alpha-beta-depleted transplantation in children. Study conclusions and caveats: Among T cells one year after transplant, newly produced cells accounted for most counts and diversity. Surviving recipient T cells and thymic progenitors produced the high day-60 TCRbeta diversity seen in some patients. As was reported, about two months after transplant, alpha-beta T cells came from several hundred expanded graft clones.

Preparation of the TCRbeta library used unique molecular identifiers. Each CDR3 protein gets one entry after TCRdb re-called the PCR reads with MiXCR. The sample records 85,000 to 120,000 distinct CDR3 sequences, 7% to 8% being singletons. This clonotype was seen ten or more times. Its antigen is not identified. CDR1 and CDR2 (germline): SGDLS, YYNGEE. The CDR3 is 14 residues long. V lost 0 bases and J 3 bases, leaving 8 bases between the germline ends. The TCR sequence derives from a boy aged 2 to 9 with acute lymphoblastic leukemia, due to receive a stem cell transplant. The sequences come from PBMCs, collected before TCRalphabeta/CD19-depleted stem cell transplant. The chain joins TRBV9 to TRBJ2-3, with D unclear. The CDR3 reads CASSVVVGTDTQYF. CDR3 coding DNA: TGTGCCAGCAGCGTAGTCGTGGGGACAGATACGCAGTATTTT. Using reference TRBV9 and TRBJ2-3 for the parts outside the CDR3, the full variable domain is DSGVTQTPKHLITATGQRVTLRCSPRSGDLSVYWYQQSLDQGLQFLIQYYNGEERAKGNILERFSAQQFPDLHSELNLSSLELGDSALYFCASSVVVGTDTQYFGPGTRLTVL.